This record covers a single T cell receptor (beta chain). Antigen unknown. The protocol was immunoSEQ multiplex PCR, while the TCRdb copy is restricted to in-frame clones and leaves out a portion. The sample has around 15,000 clones, approximately 80% seen once. This sample was included in a study of somatic mutations in cytotoxic T cells in rheumatoid arthritis. In the study overall: The authors flow-sorted some V beta antibody-stained T-cell populations at nearly 100% purity, including V beta1+ cells that they sequenced for TCRB.

Overall study results and limits: Rheumatoid arthritis patients showed CD8+ clonality increasing with age, unlike healthy controls.

Between the trimmed V and J ends, which lost 4 bases and 3 bases, there was a span of 13 bases. This CDR3 contains 15 residues. The V gene's germline CDR1 is SGHRS and CDR2 YFSETQ. Sequencing input: CD8+ T cells sorted from blood. V is TRBV5-1 and J is TRBJ1-4, with D perhaps TRBD1 (5 bases). The receptor's source is an adult with rheumatoid arthritis. CDR3 sequence: CASSQGRGPNEKLFF. The CDR3 bases are TGCGCCAGCAGCCAGGGACGGGGCCCTAATGAAAAACTGTTTTTT. Full variable domain (missing parts from reference TRBV5-1 and TRBJ1-4): KAGVTQTPRYLIKTRGQQVTLSCSPISGHRSVSWYQQTPGQGLQFLFEYFSETQRNKGNFPGRFSGRQFSNSRSEMNVSTLELGDSALYLCASSQGRGPNEKLFFGSGTQLSVL.